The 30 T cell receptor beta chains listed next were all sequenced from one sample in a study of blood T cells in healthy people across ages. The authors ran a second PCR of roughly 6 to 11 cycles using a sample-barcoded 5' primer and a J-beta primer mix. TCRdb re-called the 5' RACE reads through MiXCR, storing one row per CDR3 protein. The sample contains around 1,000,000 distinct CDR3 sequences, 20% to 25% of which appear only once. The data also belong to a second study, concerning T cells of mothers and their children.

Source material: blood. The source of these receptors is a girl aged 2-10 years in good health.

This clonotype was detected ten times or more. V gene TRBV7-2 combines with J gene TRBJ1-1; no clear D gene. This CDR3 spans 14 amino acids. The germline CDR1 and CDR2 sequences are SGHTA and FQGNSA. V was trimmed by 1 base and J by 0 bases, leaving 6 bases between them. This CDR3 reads CASSLDGLNTEAFF. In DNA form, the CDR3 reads TGTGCCAGCAGCTTAGACGGATTGAACACTGAAGCTTTCTTT.

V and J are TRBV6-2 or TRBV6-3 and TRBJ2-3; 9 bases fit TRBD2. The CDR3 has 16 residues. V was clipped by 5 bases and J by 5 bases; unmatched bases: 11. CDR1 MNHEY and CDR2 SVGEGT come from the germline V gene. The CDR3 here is CASSPRIAGVVDTQYF. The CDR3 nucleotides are TGTGCCAGCAGTCCCCGGATAGCGGGGGTTGTAGATACGCAGTATTTT.

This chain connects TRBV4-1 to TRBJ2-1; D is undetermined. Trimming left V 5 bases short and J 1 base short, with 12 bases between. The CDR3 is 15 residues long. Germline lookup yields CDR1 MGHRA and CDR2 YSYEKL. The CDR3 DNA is TGCGCCAGCAGCACCCCTAGGGCTTCCTACAATGAGCAGTTCTTC. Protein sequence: CASSTPRASYNEQFF.

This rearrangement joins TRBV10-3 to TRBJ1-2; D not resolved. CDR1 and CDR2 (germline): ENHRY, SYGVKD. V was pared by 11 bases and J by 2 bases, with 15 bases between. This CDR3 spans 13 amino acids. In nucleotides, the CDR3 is TGTGCCGCCCTGCAGATACCCAACTATGGCTACACCTTC. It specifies CAALQIPNYGYTF.

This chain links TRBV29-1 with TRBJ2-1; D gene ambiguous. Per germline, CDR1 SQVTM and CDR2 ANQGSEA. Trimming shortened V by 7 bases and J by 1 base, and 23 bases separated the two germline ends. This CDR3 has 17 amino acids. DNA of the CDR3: TGCAGCGCCCCAAGGACCCATTTCACCAGTTCCTACAATGAGCAGTTCTTC. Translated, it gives CSAPRTHFTSSYNEQFF.

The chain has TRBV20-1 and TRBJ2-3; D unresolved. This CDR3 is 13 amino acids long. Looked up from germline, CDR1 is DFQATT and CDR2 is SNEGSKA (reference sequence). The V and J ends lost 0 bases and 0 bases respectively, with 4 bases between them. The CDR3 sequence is CSARERSTDTQYF. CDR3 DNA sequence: TGCAGTGCTAGAGAAAGAAGCACAGATACGCAGTATTTT.

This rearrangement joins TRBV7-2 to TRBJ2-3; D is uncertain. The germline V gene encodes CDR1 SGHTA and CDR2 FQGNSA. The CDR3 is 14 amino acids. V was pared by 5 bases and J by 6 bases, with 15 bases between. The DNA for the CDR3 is TGTGCCAGCAGCCCGACGACCAGAAAGGATACGCAGTATTTT. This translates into CASSPTTRKDTQYF.

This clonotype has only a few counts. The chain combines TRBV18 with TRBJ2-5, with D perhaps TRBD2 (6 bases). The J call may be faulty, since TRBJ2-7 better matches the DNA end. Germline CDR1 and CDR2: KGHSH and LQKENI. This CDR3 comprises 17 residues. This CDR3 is CASSNPRGSGNPYEQYF. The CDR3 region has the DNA TGTGCCAGCTCGAACCCAAGAGGTAGCGGAAACCCCTACGAGCAGTACTTC.

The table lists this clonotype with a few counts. The DNA of the CDR3 is TGTGCCAGCAGTACCGAACGGGGGGGCTCCTACAATGAGCAGTTCTTC. It is translated as CASSTERGGSYNEQFF. The rearrangement uses TRBV6-2 or TRBV6-3 and TRBJ2-5, with 8 bases aligning to TRBD2. The tail of the sequence fits TRBJ2-1 better, so the J call may be wrong. Germline V gene lookup returns CDR1 MNHEY and CDR2 SVGEGT. The CDR3 contains 16 residues.

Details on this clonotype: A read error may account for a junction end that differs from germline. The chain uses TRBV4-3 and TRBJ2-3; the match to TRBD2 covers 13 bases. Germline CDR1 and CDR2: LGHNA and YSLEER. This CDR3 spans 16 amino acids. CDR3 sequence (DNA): TGCGCCGGCAGCCGTCAGACTAGCGGGGGGACAGATACGCAGTATTTT. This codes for CAGSRQTSGGTDTQYF.

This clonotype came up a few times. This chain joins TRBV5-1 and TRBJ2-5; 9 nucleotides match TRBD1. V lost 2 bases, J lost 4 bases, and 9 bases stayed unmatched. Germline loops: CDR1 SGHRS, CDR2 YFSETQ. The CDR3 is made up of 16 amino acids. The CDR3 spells CASSFTGGIVGETQYF. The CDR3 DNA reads TGCGCCAGCAGCTTTACAGGGGGCATAGTTGGAGAGACCCAGTACTTC.

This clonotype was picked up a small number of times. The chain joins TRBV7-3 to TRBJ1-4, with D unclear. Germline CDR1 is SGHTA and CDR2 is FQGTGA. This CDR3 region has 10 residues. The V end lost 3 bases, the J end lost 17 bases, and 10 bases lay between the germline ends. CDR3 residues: CASSFKLLFF. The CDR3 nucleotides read TGTGCCAGCAGCTTCAAACTCCTCTTTTTT.

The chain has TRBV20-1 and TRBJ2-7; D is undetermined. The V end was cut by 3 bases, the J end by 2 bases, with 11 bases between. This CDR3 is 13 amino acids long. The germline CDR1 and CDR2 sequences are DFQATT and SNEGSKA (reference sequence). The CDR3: CSASLDIAYEQYF. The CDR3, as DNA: TGCAGTGCTAGCCTAGACATTGCCTACGAGCAGTACTTC.

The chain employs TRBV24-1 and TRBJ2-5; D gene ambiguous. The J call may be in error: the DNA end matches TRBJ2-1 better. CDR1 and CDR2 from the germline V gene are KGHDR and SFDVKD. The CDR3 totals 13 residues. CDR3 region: CATSTTATNEQFF. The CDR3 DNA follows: TGTGCCACCAGTACGACGGCTACAAATGAGCAGTTCTTC.

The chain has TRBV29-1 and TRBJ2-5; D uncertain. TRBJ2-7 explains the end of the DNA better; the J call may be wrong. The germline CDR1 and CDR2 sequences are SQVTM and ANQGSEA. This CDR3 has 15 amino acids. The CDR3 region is CSVEEGPRSSYEQYF. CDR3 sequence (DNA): TGCAGCGTTGAAGAAGGGCCACGATCCTCCTACGAGCAGTACTTC.

CDR3 coding DNA: TGCGCCAGCAGCCAAGCTGACGGTAGAAATCAGCCCCAGCATTTT. This encodes CASSQADGRNQPQHF. The rearrangement joins TRBV4-1 to TRBJ1-5; no clear D. Trimming stripped 1 base from V and 4 bases from J, with 11 bases between. The CDR3 runs 15 residues. Per germline, CDR1 MGHRA and CDR2 YSYEKL.

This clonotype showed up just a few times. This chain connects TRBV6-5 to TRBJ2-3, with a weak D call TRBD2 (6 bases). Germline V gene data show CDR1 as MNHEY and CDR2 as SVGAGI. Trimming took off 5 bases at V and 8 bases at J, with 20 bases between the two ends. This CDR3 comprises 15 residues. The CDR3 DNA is TGTGCCAGCAGTCTCCGGGACTCCCCTATCGGTACGCAGTATTTT. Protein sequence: CASSLRDSPIGTQYF.

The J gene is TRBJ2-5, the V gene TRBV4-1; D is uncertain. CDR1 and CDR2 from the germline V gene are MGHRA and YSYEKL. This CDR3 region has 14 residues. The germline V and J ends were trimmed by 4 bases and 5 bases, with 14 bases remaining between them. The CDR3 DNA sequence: TGCGCCAGCAGCCTCACTGGGATTCGGGAGACCCAGTACTTC. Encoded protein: CASSLTGIRETQYF.

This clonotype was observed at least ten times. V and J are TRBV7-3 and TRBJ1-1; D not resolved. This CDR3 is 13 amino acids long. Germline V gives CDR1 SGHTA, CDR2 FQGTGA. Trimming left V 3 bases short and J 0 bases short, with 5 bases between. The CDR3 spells CASSFHLNTEAFF. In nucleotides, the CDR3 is TGTGCCAGCAGCTTCCACTTGAACACTGAAGCTTTCTTT. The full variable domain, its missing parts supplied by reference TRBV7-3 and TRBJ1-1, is GAGVSQTPSNKVTEKGKYVELRCDPISGHTALYWYRQSLGQGPEFLIYFQGTGAADDSGLPNDRFFAVRPEGSVSTLKIQRTERGDSAVYLCASSFHLNTEAFFGQGTRLTVV.

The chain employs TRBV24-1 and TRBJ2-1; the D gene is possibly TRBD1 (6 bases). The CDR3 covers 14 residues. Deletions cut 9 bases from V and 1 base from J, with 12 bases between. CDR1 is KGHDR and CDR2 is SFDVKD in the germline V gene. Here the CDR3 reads CATSGVESYNEQFF. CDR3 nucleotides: TGTGCCACCTCAGGGGTTGAATCCTACAATGAGCAGTTCTTC.

The CDR3 DNA follows: TGCAGTGCTGACGACAGGGGGATGGGCGAGCAGTACTTC. Residues: CSADDRGMGEQYF. V gene TRBV20-1 combines with J gene TRBJ2-7; 9 bases agree with TRBD1. This CDR3 region has 13 residues. Germline CDR1 is DFQATT and CDR2 is SNEGSKA (reference sequence). With 5 bases clipped from V and 6 bases from J, the junction kept 8 bases outside the gene matches.

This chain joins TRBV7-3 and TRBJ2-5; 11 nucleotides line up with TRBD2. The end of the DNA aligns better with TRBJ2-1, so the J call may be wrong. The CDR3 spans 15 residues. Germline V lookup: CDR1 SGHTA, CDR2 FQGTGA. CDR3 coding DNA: TGTGCCAGCAGCCTAGCGGGGGGCAGTAACAATGAGCAGTTCTTC. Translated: CASSLAGGSNNEQFF.

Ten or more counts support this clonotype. This chain's CDR3 is CAAEGLVSDTQYF. In DNA form, the CDR3 reads TGTGCCGCGGAGGGACTAGTCAGCGATACGCAGTATTTT. The V and J genes are TRBV10-3 and TRBJ2-3; TRBD2 matches 8 bases. J gave up 6 bases and V 11 bases, and 10 bases lay outside the gene matches. The CDR3 extends over 13 amino acids. Germline V gives CDR1 ENHRY, CDR2 SYGVKD.

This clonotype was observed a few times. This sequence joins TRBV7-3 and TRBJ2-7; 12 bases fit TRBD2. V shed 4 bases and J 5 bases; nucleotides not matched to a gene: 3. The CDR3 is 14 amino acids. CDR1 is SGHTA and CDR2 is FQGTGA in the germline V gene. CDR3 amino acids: CASSSLAGGNEQYF. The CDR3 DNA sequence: TGTGCCAGCAGCTCACTAGCGGGAGGTAACGAGCAGTACTTC.

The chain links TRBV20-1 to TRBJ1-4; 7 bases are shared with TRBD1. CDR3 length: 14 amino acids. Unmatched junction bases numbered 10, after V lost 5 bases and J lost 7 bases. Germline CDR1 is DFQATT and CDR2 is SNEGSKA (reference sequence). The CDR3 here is CSAPPAGGGEKLFF. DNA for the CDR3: TGCAGTGCTCCCCCTGCAGGGGGGGGTGAAAAACTGTTTTTT.

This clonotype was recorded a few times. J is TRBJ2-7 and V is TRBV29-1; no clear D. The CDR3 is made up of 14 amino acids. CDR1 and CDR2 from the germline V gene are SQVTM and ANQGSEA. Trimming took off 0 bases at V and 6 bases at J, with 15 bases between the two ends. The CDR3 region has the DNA TGCAGCGTTGAAGACACCGATAACCTCTGCGAGCAGTACTTC. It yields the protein CSVEDTDNLCEQYF.

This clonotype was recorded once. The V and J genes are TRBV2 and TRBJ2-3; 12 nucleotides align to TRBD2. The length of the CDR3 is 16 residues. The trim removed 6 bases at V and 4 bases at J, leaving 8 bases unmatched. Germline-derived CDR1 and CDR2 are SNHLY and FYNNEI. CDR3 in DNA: TGTGCCAGCAGCTCCCCTAGCGGGGGGGGTTCAGATACGCAGTATTTT. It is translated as CASSSPSGGGSDTQYF. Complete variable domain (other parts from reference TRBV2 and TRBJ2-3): EPEVTQTPSHQVTQMGQEVILRCVPISNHLYFYWYRQILGQKVEFLVSFYNNEISEKSEIFDDQFSVERPDGSNFTLKIRSTKLEDSAMYFCASSSPSGGGSDTQYFGPGTRLTVL.

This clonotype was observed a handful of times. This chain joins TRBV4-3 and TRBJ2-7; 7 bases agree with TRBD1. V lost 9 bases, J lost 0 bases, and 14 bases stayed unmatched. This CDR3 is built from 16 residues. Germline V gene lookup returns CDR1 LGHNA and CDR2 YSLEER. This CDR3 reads CASSPLGQRTSYEQYF. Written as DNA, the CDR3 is TGCGCCAGTTCACCCCTGGGACAGCGTACCTCCTACGAGCAGTACTTC.

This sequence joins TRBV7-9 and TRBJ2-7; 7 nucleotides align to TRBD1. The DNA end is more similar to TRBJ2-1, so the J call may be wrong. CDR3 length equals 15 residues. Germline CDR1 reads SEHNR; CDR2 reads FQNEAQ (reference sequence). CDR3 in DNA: TGTGCCAGCAGCCCCGGAACGACAGGGCGAAATGAGCAGTTCTTC. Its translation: CASSPGTTGRNEQFF.

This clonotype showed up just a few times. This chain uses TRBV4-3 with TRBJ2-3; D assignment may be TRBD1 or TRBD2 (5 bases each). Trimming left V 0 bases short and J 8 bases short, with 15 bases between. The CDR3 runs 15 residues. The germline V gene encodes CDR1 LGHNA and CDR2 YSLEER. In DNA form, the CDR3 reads TGCGCCAGCAGCCAAGATCGTCTCCGGGGCCGTACGCAGTATTTT. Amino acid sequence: CASSQDRLRGRTQYF.